This T cell receptor (beta chain) came from a study of spatial heterogeneity in lung cancer. About the research overall: Sequencing consistently turned up more beta-chain sequences than alpha-chain sequences. Findings and caveats of the study: Detection of ubiquitous tumor TCRs in blood was higher at resection than follow-up.

Time point of the sample: sample taken at primary tumor resection. The study sequenced unsorted whole RNA from tumor, nontumor lung or frozen PBMC. This clonotype was found many times. Its target is not known. V was clipped by 3 bases and J by 6 bases; unmatched bases: 5. Germline V lookup: CDR1 SGHAT, CDR2 FQNNGV. The CDR3 runs to 13 residues. On each TCR cDNA molecule, a unique molecular identifier was present. TCRdb redid the calling of the 5' RACE reads with MiXCR, one entry per CDR3 protein. In the table there are tens of thousands of distinct CDR3 sequences, 12% of which are singletons. V is TRBV11-2 and J is TRBJ2-7; TRBD1 matches at 7 bases. Sequenced material: PBMCs, taken at surgery. The TCR comes from a male donor with early-stage non-small cell lung cancer. CDR3 sequence: CASSLDRLSEQYF. The CDR3 DNA reads as TGTGCCAGCAGCTTGGACAGGTTAAGCGAGCAGTACTTC.